This entry features one T cell receptor beta chain sequence. The antigen remains unidentified. Germline V gene sequence: CDR1 MGHRA, CDR2 YSYEKL. The CDR3 has 14 residues. Trimming stripped 0 bases from V and 5 bases from J, with 10 bases between. Time point in this sample: week 47, end of study. In the vaccine, a single dose held 300 ug of the mutant IDH1 20-mer peptide, along with topical imiquimod. The sample originates from a study of a mutant IDH1 vaccine in newly diagnosed glioma. This table comes from immunoSEQ multiplex PCR, and its TCRdb copy is limited to in-frame clones, with some not included. Of around 53,000 clones listed, 70% to 85% are singletons.

This TCR was recovered from a woman aged 30 to 39 with glioma. Some clones in this sample may be carry-over from other donors' samples. V is TRBV4-1 and J is TRBJ2-5, with D possibly being TRBD1 or TRBD2 (5 bases each). This sample comprised PBMCs, obtained from a glioma patient whose treatment included an IDH1 peptide vaccine. The chain's CDR3 is CASSQDTGRETQYF. The DNA of the CDR3 is TGCGCCAGCAGCCAAGATACGGGGCGGGAGACCCAGTACTTC.